The T cell receptor (beta chain) under discussion was sequenced for a study of control samples from healthy donors and cancer patients. Libraries were prepared by immunoSEQ multiplex PCR; TCRdb keeps only in-frame clonotypes and omits some of them. The table shows roughly 130,000 clones, with just under 95% occurring only once. This CDR3 has 13 residues. The germline V gene encodes CDR1 GTSNPN and CDR2 SVGIG (reference sequence). V lost 2 bases to trimming and J lost 9 bases, with 14 bases between them. The rearrangement joins TRBV30 to TRBJ1-5; possibly TRBD1 for D (5 bases). The clonotype comes from a young man in good health. The sample was blood. CDR3: CAWSPAGYRPQHF. The CDR3 DNA sequence: TGTGCCTGGAGTCCCGCAGGGTATCGGCCCCAGCATTTT.